These 32 T cell receptor beta chains came from one sample sequenced in a study of regulatory T cells in long-lasting Graves disease. Time point denoted: newly diagnosed GD, antithyroid drugs for less than 3 months. RNA from PBMCs was the source of the TCR library. Arm-PCR of CDR3 regions with iRepertoire HTBI primers generated TCR beta libraries. Each CDR3 protein gets one entry after TCRdb re-called the multiplex PCR reads with MiXCR. This sample has a few hundred thousand distinct CDR3 sequences, with around 21% found just once. Sequencing was performed on peripheral blood mononuclear cells (PBMCs), taken at new diagnosis, from a patient treated with antithyroid drugs. These TCRs come from a female donor with Graves disease.

The rearrangement joins TRBV6-1 to TRBJ2-2; unclear D gene. The CDR3 contains 13 residues. V was shortened by 6 bases and J by 5 bases, with 10 bases between the two germline ends. Germline-derived CDR1 and CDR2 are MNHNS and SASEGT. Written as DNA, the CDR3 is TGTGCCAGCAGAAGCACAGCTACCGGGGAGCTGTTTTTT. This gives the protein CASRSTATGELFF.

There are a few counts of this clonotype. The CDR3 region is CASSWTSSTTQYF. The DNA of the CDR3 is TGTGCCAGCAGTTGGACTAGTAGCACTACGCAGTATTTT. This chain connects TRBV12-3 or TRBV12-4 to TRBJ2-3; 7 nucleotides agree with TRBD2. This CDR3 spans 13 amino acids. With V trimmed by 4 bases and J by 8 bases, 6 bases remained unmatched.

Comment on this clonotype: One end of the junction fails to match germline, which may point to a read error. The genes are TRBV4-3 and TRBJ2-6; TRBD1 is a possible D gene (5 bases). There are 15 residues in the CDR3. Germline V CDR1 and CDR2: LGHNA, YSLEER. DNA of the CDR3: TGCACCAGCAGCCAAGCGACAGCTGGGGCCAACGTCCTGACTTTC. Its translation is CTSSQATAGANVLTF.

V is TRBV7-2 and J is TRBJ2-7; no firm D call. Trimming stripped 1 base from V and 3 bases from J, with 4 bases between. Germline lookup yields CDR1 SGHTA and CDR2 FQGNSA. The CDR3 is made up of 12 amino acids. CDR3 sequence (DNA): TGTGCCAGCAGCTTAGATGACTACGAGCAGTACTTC. Translation: CASSLDDYEQYF. The variable domain in full, completed from reference TRBV7-2 and TRBJ2-7, reads GAGVSQSPSNKVTEKGKDVELRCDPISGHTALYWYRQSLGQGLEFLIYFQGNSAPDKSGLPSDRFSAERTGGSVSTLTIQRTQQEDSAVYLCASSLDDYEQYFGPGTRLTVT.

At least ten counts were recorded for this clonotype. The chain combines TRBV7-2 with TRBJ1-2, with a weak D call TRBD1 (5 bases). The CDR3 spans 13 residues. V lost 0 bases and J lost 8, with 10 bases in between. Germline loops: CDR1 SGHTA, CDR2 FQGNSA. CDR3 sequence (DNA): TGTGCCAGCAGCTTAGCGCAGGGCTCAGGCTACACCTTC. This translates into CASSLAQGSGYTF.

V gene TRBV6-1 combines with J gene TRBJ1-5, with D maybe TRBD1 (6 bases). Between the trimmed V and J ends, which lost 6 bases and 6 bases, there was a span of 15 bases. The CDR3 covers 14 residues. Germline CDR1 reads MNHNS; CDR2 reads SASEGT. DNA for the CDR3: TGTGCCAGCAGCACAGGGATTATGGGTCAGCCCCAGCATTTT. Protein sequence: CASSTGIMGQPQHF.

Concerning this clonotype: A far larger clone is a single base away, which makes a read error likely. This rearrangement joins TRBV7-9 to TRBJ2-3; the D is unclear. This CDR3 region has 16 residues. From germline, CDR1 is SEHNR and CDR2 FQNEAQ (reference sequence). CDR3 sequence: CASSFLGGRLTDTRYF. The CDR3 DNA reads TGTGCCAGCAGCTTTTTGGGTGGTCGTCTCACAGATACGCGGTATTTT.

V and J are TRBV14 and TRBJ2-7, with 12 nucleotides matching TRBD2. J gave up 6 bases and V 9 bases, and 12 bases lay outside the gene matches. CDR3 length: 15 residues. CDR1 and CDR2 (germline): SGHDN, FVKESK. The CDR3: CASSRGTSGGPEQYF. In nucleotides, the CDR3 is TGTGCCAGTTCGAGAGGAACTAGCGGGGGGCCCGAGCAGTACTTC.

This clonotype was recorded at least ten times. This chain links TRBV11-2 with TRBJ2-3; maybe TRBD1 (6 bases). Germline V lookup: CDR1 SGHAT, CDR2 FQNNGV. The CDR3 loop spans 13 amino acids. The V end was cut by 6 bases, the J end by 4 bases, with 11 bases between. Here the CDR3 DNA reads TGTGCCAGCAGTCAGGGGCGGGCAGATACGCAGTATTTT. Encoded protein: CASSQGRADTQYF.

The genes are TRBV7-2 and TRBJ2-7; D gene unclear. The CDR3 contains 14 residues. The germline CDR1 and CDR2 sequences are SGHTA and FQGNSA. Trimming cost V 2 bases and J 5 bases, with 13 bases left between them. The CDR3 loop reads CASSLMGSVDEQYF. CDR3 sequence (DNA): TGTGCCAGCAGCTTAATGGGCAGCGTGGACGAGCAGTACTTC.

This clonotype came up many times. The chain links TRBV30 to TRBJ2-7; TRBD2 is a possible D gene (5 bases). V dropped 3 bases and J dropped 4 bases, with 13 bases sitting between them. Germline CDR1 GTSNPN, CDR2 SVGIG (reference sequence). The CDR3 has 13 amino acids. The CDR3 here is CAWSPPGNYEQYF. Written as DNA, the CDR3 is TGTGCCTGGAGCCCCCCCGGGAATTACGAGCAGTACTTC.

On this clonotype itself: A far larger clone is a single base away, which makes a read error likely. The genes are TRBV7-7 and TRBJ1-2; D uncertain. CDR3 length: 14 residues. Germline assignment: CDR1 SSHAT and CDR2 FNYEAQ (reference sequence). The CDR3 coding sequence is TGTGCCAGCAGCTTAGTCAGCTCTAACCATGGCTACACCTTC. This gives the protein CASSLVSSNHGYTF.

As concerns this clonotype: This probably arose from a read error, given a far larger clone one base away. J is TRBJ2-7 and V is TRBV6-2 or TRBV6-3; 11 bases map to TRBD2. Germline V gene sequence: CDR1 MNHEY, CDR2 SVGEGT. J was trimmed by 10 bases and V by 8 bases; bases with no gene match: 7. The CDR3 runs to 12 residues. CDR3 DNA sequence: TGTGCCAGCGGAACTAGCGGGAGAAGTCAGTACTTC. It is translated as CASGTSGRSQYF.

This clonotype has a count of ten or more. The genes are TRBV20-1 and TRBJ2-7, with 7 bases matching TRBD2. The CDR3 totals 13 residues. In germline, CDR1 is DFQATT, CDR2 SNEGSKA (reference sequence). Trimming took 1 base from V and 7 from J; bases not matched to a gene: 7. CDR3 nucleotides: TGCAGTGCTAGAGTGGGCGGAGCGGGGGAGCAGTACTTC. Translating gives CSARVGGAGEQYF.

This clonotype was counted ten times or more. The chain combines TRBV6-2 or TRBV6-3 with TRBJ2-1; D may be TRBD1 (6 bases). Trimming left V 3 bases short and J 7 bases short, with 19 bases between. The CDR3 is 16 amino acids. Germline V gene data show CDR1 as MNHEY and CDR2 as SVGEGT. In DNA, the CDR3 is TGTGCCAGCAGTTATATCAGGACAGTTCTAGGGAATGAGCAGTTCTTC. Its translation is CASSYIRTVLGNEQFF.

This clonotype was detected ten times or more. The chain employs TRBV6-1 and TRBJ1-1; D is undetermined. Germline V CDR1 and CDR2: MNHNS, SASEGT. Trimming removed 1 base from V and 2 bases from J, with 5 bases in between. This CDR3 is 13 amino acids long. The CDR3 sequence: CASSEVTNTEAFF. As DNA, the CDR3 is TGTGCCAGCAGTGAAGTAACCAACACTGAAGCTTTCTTT.

The V gene is TRBV12-3 or TRBV12-4, the J gene TRBJ1-2; D is possibly TRBD1 (6 bases). Trimming pared 5 bases from V and 8 bases from J, leaving 12 bases between. The CDR3 is 12 residues long. Here the CDR3 DNA reads TGTGCCAGCAGTCCGGGGGCGGGCGGCTACACCTTC. This codes for CASSPGAGGYTF.

This clonotype was seen at least ten times. This rearrangement joins TRBV20-1 to TRBJ1-2; 12 bases line up with TRBD1. CDR3 size: 16 residues. Germline CDR1 and CDR2: DFQATT and SNEGSKA (reference sequence). With 3 bases clipped from V and 7 bases from J, the junction kept 12 bases outside the gene matches. The DNA of the CDR3 is TGCAGTGCTAGGGGTCTTAGAGGGACAGGGGGCGGTGGCTACACCTTC. It translates to CSARGLRGTGGGGYTF.

This clonotype appeared many times. V and J are TRBV12-3 or TRBV12-4 and TRBJ2-1, with 7 bases that match TRBD2. With V trimmed by 1 base and J by 7 bases, 7 bases remained unmatched. The CDR3 is 15 amino acids. The CDR3 nucleotides are TGTGCCAGCAGTTTAGGGGCTAGCGGTTGGAATGAGCAGTTCTTC. This codes for CASSLGASGWNEQFF.

The gene calls are TRBV3-1 and TRBJ2-7; D is ambiguous. CDR3 length: 12 residues. V lost 6 bases, J lost 5 bases, and 11 bases lay in between. Germline lookup yields CDR1 LGHDT and CDR2 YNNKEL (reference sequence). The CDR3 DNA reads as TGTGCCAGCAGTTCTGGCTGGGACGAGCAGTACTTC. Its protein product is CASSSGWDEQYF.

This clonotype has more than one count but fewer than ten. The chain combines TRBV4-1 with TRBJ1-3, with 7 bases matching TRBD1. In germline, CDR1 is MGHRA, CDR2 YSYEKL. The CDR3 has 16 amino acids. V trimming: 1 base; J trimming: 4 bases; junction bases outside the gene matches: 7. In nucleotides, the CDR3 is TGCGCCAGCAGCCAAGCGCAAAGGACAGGAGGAAACACCATATATTTT. It translates to CASSQAQRTGGNTIYF.

The gene calls are TRBV11-2 and TRBJ1-2, with TRBD1 as a possible D gene (5 bases). This CDR3 is built from 16 residues. V shed 6 bases and J shed 7 bases, with 24 bases lying between them. Germline CDR1 is SGHAT and CDR2 is FQNNGV. CDR3 sequence (DNA): TGTGCCAGCAGACACCAAATTTTAGGACACCCGGGTGGCTACACCTTC. This encodes CASRHQILGHPGGYTF. Full variable domain (missing parts from reference TRBV11-2 and TRBJ1-2): EAGVAQSPRYKIIEKRQSVAFWCNPISGHATLYWYQQILGQGPKLLIQFQNNGVVDDSQLPKDRFSAERLKGVDSTLKIQPAKLEDSAVYLCASRHQILGHPGGYTFGSGTRLTVV.

Comment on this clonotype: This could be a read error, since a much larger clone is one nucleotide away. The chain recombines TRBV10-3 with TRBJ2-3; no clear D gene. Germline V gene sequence: CDR1 ENHRY, CDR2 SYGVKD. The CDR3 runs 13 residues. The CDR3 region is CAIRRQAQETRYF. The CDR3 bases are TGTGCCATCAGAAGGCAGGCCCAAGAGACCCGGTACTTC.

There are many counts of this clonotype. In DNA form, the CDR3 reads TGTGCCAGCAGCTTAGCCCAGGGAAGGGGTACGCAGTATTTT. It is translated as CASSLAQGRGTQYF. This chain uses TRBV7-6 with TRBJ2-3; possible D gene TRBD1, 5 bases. The V end lost 0 bases, the J end lost 8 bases, and 12 bases lay between the germline ends. From germline, CDR1 is SGHVS and CDR2 FNYEAQ. The CDR3 loop spans 14 amino acids.

This clonotype was detected a few times. This rearrangement joins TRBV19 to TRBJ2-3; the match to TRBD1 covers 11 bases. Germline trimming cut 3 bases from V and 5 bases from J; bases unmatched to any gene: 1. The CDR3 is 14 residues long. From germline, CDR1 is LNHDA and CDR2 SQIVND (reference sequence). CDR3 in DNA: TGTGCCAGTAGTATCGGGACAGGGGGAGATACGCAGTATTTT. The encoded protein is CASSIGTGGDTQYF.

The chain links TRBV5-6 to TRBJ2-2, with D maybe TRBD1 (6 bases). This CDR3 spans 17 amino acids. V was cut by 4 bases and J by 0 bases, with 16 bases left in between. In germline, CDR1 is SGHDT, CDR2 YYEEEE. The CDR3 sequence: CASSEEIQGSNTGELFF. For the CDR3, the DNA is TGTGCCAGCAGCGAGGAGATCCAGGGGTCGAACACCGGGGAGCTGTTTTTT. Full variable domain (remainder filled in from reference TRBV5-6 and TRBJ2-2): DAGVTQSPTHLIKTRGQQVTLRCSPKSGHDTVSWYQQALGQGPQFIFQYYEEEERQRGNFPDRFSGHQFPNYSSELNVNALLLGDSALYLCASSEEIQGSNTGELFFGEGSRLTVL.

There are many counts of this clonotype. The J gene is TRBJ1-1, the V gene TRBV16; D unclear. Germline V gene sequence: CDR1 KGHSY, CDR2 FQNENV. The CDR3 has 13 amino acids. Trimming shortened V by 0 bases and J by 0 bases, and 2 bases separated the two germline ends. CDR3 nucleotides: TGTGCCAGCAGCCAATCAGTGAACACTGAAGCTTTCTTT. The encoded protein is CASSQSVNTEAFF.

The chain has TRBV28 and TRBJ1-1; no clear D gene. Germline loops: CDR1 MDHEN, CDR2 SYDVKM. The CDR3 has 13 amino acids. Trimming removed 5 bases from V and 10 bases from J, with 17 bases in between. DNA of the CDR3: TGTGCCAGCAGTACCGGGAGCCCCTTTGGAGCTTTCTTT. Translation: CASSTGSPFGAFF.

This clonotype has a count of ten or more. This chain links TRBV7-3 with TRBJ2-2, with D hard to call. The CDR3 loop spans 14 amino acids. Trimming took 4 bases from V and 2 from J, leaving 8 bases between them. Looked up from germline, CDR1 is SGHTA and CDR2 is FQGTGA. The CDR3 DNA is TGTGCCAGCAGCTCCAACCTAAACACCGGGGAGCTGTTTTTT. Translated: CASSSNLNTGELFF.

In this sample, this clonotype turned up once. A much larger clone lies a single base off, so this may be a read error. The genes are TRBV20-1 and TRBJ2-7; maybe TRBD2 (5 bases). Germline CDR1 is DFQATT and CDR2 is SNEGSKA (reference sequence). Trimming shortened V by 2 bases and J by 7 bases, and 24 bases separated the two germline ends. The CDR3 has 16 amino acids. The CDR3 nucleotides read TGCAGTGCTAGACCCCACGGAGGCAGGTCGGGCAATGAGCAGTACTTC. Encoded protein: CSARPHGGRSGNEQYF.

Ten or more counts support this clonotype. The chain recombines TRBV5-6 with TRBJ1-4; perhaps TRBD1 as D (5 bases). This CDR3 has 15 amino acids. CDR1 SGHDT and CDR2 YYEEEE come from the germline V gene. Trimming took 0 bases from V and 6 from J, leaving 12 bases between them. The CDR3 sequence: CASSLVSGQDEKLFF. In DNA, the CDR3 is TGTGCCAGCAGCTTGGTCTCCGGACAAGATGAAAAACTGTTTTTT.

In this sample, this clonotype turned up a few times. The chain employs TRBV6-1 and TRBJ2-6, with a tentative D call TRBD1 (6 bases). The CDR3 runs 15 residues. Germline lookup yields CDR1 MNHNS and CDR2 SASEGT. V was trimmed by 7 bases and J by 1 base, leaving 11 bases between them. The CDR3 protein is CASTKGGSGANVLTF. DNA of the CDR3: TGTGCCAGCACCAAAGGGGGTTCTGGGGCCAACGTCCTGACTTTC.